The source of this T cell receptor beta chain is a study of OX40 agonist ivuxolimab in advanced cancers. As for the study in general: The patients got ivuxolimab, which is an agonistic anti-OX40 (CD134) antibody.

The study's findings and limits: Clonal expansion by week 6 occurred in CD4+ and CD8+ blood T cells (at 0.1 to 3.0 mg/kg).

The CDR3 sequence is 12 residues long. Germline values: CDR1 MDHEN, CDR2 SYDVKM. Trimming took 7 bases from V and 4 from J, leaving 10 bases between them. Clones were sequenced by immunoSEQ multiplex PCR, and TCRdb holds only the in-frame ones, with some missing. The sample records around 40,000 clones, 75% to 90% being singletons. This clone was recorded a few times. The antigen is not known. The sample here was CD4+ or CD8+ T cells sorted from blood, taken in a trial of the OX40 agonist ivuxolimab. The chain carries TRBV28 and TRBJ1-2; D is unresolved. This TCR came from an adult with an advanced solid tumor such as melanoma, head and neck, liver or kidney cancer. CDR3 DNA: TGTGCCAGCATAGGACGGATCTATGGCTACACCTTC. This sequence encodes CASIGRIYGYTF.